Listed below are T cell receptor beta chains from one sample, sequenced in a study of T-cell reconstitution after alpha-beta-depleted transplantation in children. A single record per CDR3 protein comes from TCRdb applying MiXCR to the PCR reads. The data hold nearly 350,000 distinct CDR3 sequences, with around 15% observed a single time. Specimen: PBMCs, mostly from graft donor cells, collected 360 days after TCRalphabeta/CD19-depleted stem cell transplant. The receptors were gathered from a male patient aged 2-9 years who had a stem cell transplant for acute lymphoblastic leukemia, so the T cells may come from the graft donor. Each CDR3 is given with its conserved first and last residue. The D gene is left open where the match is weak. Clone sizes are given selectively: once, few, many, or a class where the clone is expanded.

TRBJ2-1,TRBV12-3/TRBV12-4,-,-,CASSLAQYSSSYNEQFF,TGTGCCAGCAGTTTAGCGCAGTATTCTAGCTCCTACAATGAGCAGTTCTTC
TRBJ2-7,TRBV12-3/TRBV12-4,-,few,CASSVTGKGRTYEQYF,TGTGCCAGCAGTGTAACAGGGAAGGGTCGAACCTACGAGCAGTACTTC
TRBJ1-5,TRBV28,-,few,CASTSYSNQPQHF,TGTGCCAGCACCAGTTATAGCAATCAGCCCCAGCATTTT
TRBJ2-1,TRBV29-1,TRBD2,many,CSGGLAGEQFF,TGCAGCGGGGGACTAGCGGGAGAGCAGTTCTTC
TRBJ1-1,TRBV11-2,-,few,CASSLATVTEAFF,TGTGCCAGCAGCTTAGCGACAGTAACTGAAGCTTTCTTT
TRBJ2-7,TRBV29-1,-,many,CSVEAYEQYF,TGCAGCGTTGAAGCCTACGAGCAGTACTTC
TRBJ2-1,TRBV5-1,TRBD2,few,CASSFLPGLAGYEQFF,TGCGCCAGCAGCTTCTTACCGGGACTAGCGGGATATGAGCAGTTCTTC
TRBJ2-1,TRBV28,TRBD2,few,CASRLLAGHSNEQFF,TGTGCCAGCAGACTGCTAGCGGGGCATTCTAATGAGCAGTTCTTC
TRBJ2-5,TRBV27,-,many,CASSWAGYQETQYF,TGTGCCAGCAGTTGGGCAGGGTACCAAGAGACCCAGTACTTC
TRBJ2-4,TRBV4-3,TRBD2,few,CASSQGLIAGGTLQYF,TGCGCCAGCAGCCAAGGGTTGATAGCGGGAGGCACCTTACAGTACTTC
TRBJ2-7,TRBV7-8,-,-,CASSLGAPPYEQYF,TGTGCCAGCAGCTTAGGGGCACCACCCTACGAGCAGTACTTC
TRBJ2-7,TRBV10-3,-,-,CAISGFRTEQYF,TGTGCCATCAGTGGATTCCGGACAGAGCAGTACTTC
TRBJ2-1,TRBV6-5,TRBD2,few,CASSYSIRTSGYNEQFF,TGTGCCAGCAGTTACTCGATACGGACTAGCGGATACAATGAGCAGTTCTTC
TRBJ2-2,TRBV7-9,-,-,CASSLYQRNTGELFF,TGTGCCAGCAGCCTATATCAGCGGAATACCGGGGAGCTGTTTTTT
TRBJ2-5,TRBV12-3/TRBV12-4,-,few,CASSLERLTQYF,TGTGCCAGCAGTTTAGAAAGGTTGACCCAGTACTTC
TRBJ2-7,TRBV6-5,TRBD2,few,CASSYPGLVLSYEQYF,TGTGCCAGCAGTTACCCCGGACTAGTGCTTTCCTACGAGCAGTACTTC
TRBJ2-2,TRBV10-3,-,many,CAIRLTGELFF,TGTGCCATCAGACTTACCGGGGAGCTGTTTTTT
TRBJ2-2,TRBV12-3/TRBV12-4,-,many,CASSLGGSGELFF,TGTGCCAGCAGTTTAGGAGGTTCCGGGGAGCTGTTTTTT
TRBJ2-5,TRBV20-1,-,-,CSAERETQYF,TGCAGTGCCGAGAGAGAGACCCAGTACTTC
TRBJ2-3,TRBV20-1,-,many,CSASYPTSDTQYF,TGCAGTGCTAGTTATCCTACCTCAGATACGCAGTATTTT
TRBJ2-7,TRBV7-9,TRBD1,many,CASSLLLTGTSYEQYF,TGTGCCAGCAGCCTCCTTCTGACAGGGACCTCCTACGAGCAGTACTTC
TRBJ2-2,TRBV5-1,-,-,CASSLLGVGDTGELFF,TGCGCCAGCAGCTTGCTGGGGGTTGGAGACACCGGGGAGCTGTTTTTT
TRBJ1-1,TRBV5-1,-,-,CASSSKTQMNTEAFF,TGCGCCAGCAGCAGCAAGACACAGATGAACACTGAAGCTTTCTTT
TRBJ2-2,TRBV12-3/TRBV12-4,-,few,CASSLLSGELFF,TGTGCCAGCAGTCTCCTCTCCGGGGAGCTGTTTTTT
TRBJ2-5,TRBV5-5,-,few,CASSYNYETQYF,TGTGCCAGCAGTTATAACTATGAGACCCAGTACTTC
TRBJ2-1,TRBV9,-,few,CASSVALATNEQFF,TGTGCCAGCAGCGTAGCTCTAGCTACCAATGAGCAGTTCTTC
TRBJ2-5,TRBV13,-,many,CASSTTLREGETQYF,TGTGCCAGCAGTACAACGCTTAGAGAGGGGGAGACCCAGTACTTC
TRBJ2-1,TRBV30,-,-,CAWEVHEQFF,TGTGCCTGGGAGGTCCATGAGCAGTTCTTC
TRBJ2-7,TRBV7-2,-,many,CASSLVARSRGGYEQYF,TGTGCCAGCAGCTTAGTAGCGCGTAGCAGAGGGGGCTACGAGCAGTACTTC
TRBJ2-7,TRBV7-8,TRBD2,-,CASSLVAGGPAYEQYF,TGTGCCAGCAGCTTAGTTGCGGGAGGGCCTGCCTACGAGCAGTACTTC
TRBJ2-3,TRBV6-5,-,-,CASSYRLAASPDTEYF,TGTGCCAGCAGTTACCGGCTCGCCGCGTCCCCAGATACGGAGTATTTT
TRBJ2-5,TRBV9,-,few,CASSADQGWRETQYF,TGTGCCAGCAGCGCAGACCAAGGGTGGCGGGAGACCCAGTACTTC
TRBJ2-2,TRBV29-1,-,few,CSAEGGVTGELFF,TGCAGCGCCGAGGGCGGGGTCACCGGGGAGCTGTTTTTT
TRBJ1-2,TRBV5-1,-,-,CASSLTPQQGLFWGYTF,TGCGCCAGCAGCTTGACACCTCAACAGGGATTATTCTGGGGCTACACCTTC
TRBJ2-3,TRBV4-1,TRBD2,-,CASSPGGPAGTNRDTQYF,TGCGCCAGCAGCCCGGGCGGGCCAGCGGGAACGAATAGGGATACGCAGTATTTT
TRBJ1-5,TRBV7-9,-,-,CASSLVGGRQPQHF,TGTGCCAGCAGCTTAGTTGGGGGGCGGCAGCCCCAGCATTTT
TRBJ2-1,TRBV30,TRBD2,-,CAWSPKLAGVTNEQFF,TGTGCCTGGAGTCCCAAACTAGCGGGAGTTACTAATGAGCAGTTCTTC
TRBJ2-7,TRBV28,-,many,CASSLSAGGNYEQYF,TGTGCCAGCAGTTTGTCCGCAGGGGGGAACTACGAGCAGTACTTC
TRBJ2-3,TRBV12-3/TRBV12-4,TRBD1,-,CASSPGQGRDTQYF,TGTGCCAGCAGCCCGGGACAGGGGCGAGATACGCAGTATTTT
TRBJ2-7,TRBV20-1,-,-,CSASASSYEQYF,TGCAGTGCCTCGGCCAGCTCCTACGAGCAGTACTTC
TRBJ1-1,TRBV15,-,-,CATSDVRGRGTEAFF,TGTGCCACCTCCGACGTGAGGGGGAGGGGCACTGAAGCTTTCTTT
TRBJ2-7,TRBV7-6,-,-,CASSLGDTAQQYF,TGTGCCAGCAGCTTAGGGGACACGGCTCAGCAGTACTTC
TRBJ2-3,TRBV7-9,TRBD1,-,CASSPQGYTQYF,TGTGCCAGCAGCCCACAGGGGTATACGCAGTATTTT
TRBJ2-3,TRBV27,TRBD1,-,CASRIVGGEDTQYF,TGTGCCAGCAGGATAGTAGGGGGCGAAGATACGCAGTATTTT
TRBJ2-7,TRBV6-5,-,-,CATQTGPYEQYF,TGTGCCACCCAGACAGGACCCTACGAGCAGTACTTC